The TCR beta chain described here comes from a study of beta chain features in type 1 diabetes. As every portion of the isolated RNA was reverse transcribed, the sequencing read expressed TCRB transcripts. TCRdb's copy holds only in-frame clones and misses some; the assay was immunoSEQ multiplex PCR. The data contain 300,000 to 400,000 clones, roughly 14% of them singletons. Study-wide results and limits: The study found fewer insertions and more deletions at VDJ junctions in type 1 diabetes patients. Possibly, sequencing cDNA over-represented cells that had high TCR expression levels. Shorter TCRB CDR3s, moderately but significantly so, were found in Type 1 diabetes patients in all four CD4+ subsets.

Regarding this clone: What it binds is not known.

This TCR was sampled from a woman aged 18-29 years with type 1 diabetes. Source material: naive CD4+ T cells from blood.

The CDR3 DNA reads TGTGCCAGCAGCCCGATGACTCGAGAGATGACAGATACGCAGTATTTT. This gives the protein CASSPMTREMTDTQYF. The J gene is TRBJ2-3, the V gene TRBV7-3; D unclear. The germline V gene encodes CDR1 SGHTA and CDR2 FQGTGA. The CDR3 is 16 residues long. Trimming cost V 5 bases and J 3 bases, with 18 bases left between them.